These T cell receptor beta chains were read from a single sample in a study of blood T cell repertoires in COVID-19. Clones were sequenced by immunoSEQ multiplex PCR, and TCRdb holds only the in-frame ones, with some missing. The sample has 200,000 or so clones; about 91% are singletons. Sequencing input: PBMCs or T cells enriched from blood (not recorded which). The source of these receptors is a woman in her thirties or forties with acute COVID-19. Each CDR3 is given with its conserved first and last residue. A D gene is named only where the DNA matches it firmly. Clone size is stated in some rows and not others, as once, few, many or a class when expanded.

size	V	J	D	CDR3	DNA
once	TRBV6-5	TRBJ1-3	NA	CASSYQGSRNTIYF	TGTGCCAGCAGTTACCAGGGAAGCAGAAACACCATATATTTT
NA	TRBV14	TRBJ1-2	NA	CASSPGLVYGYTF	TGTGCCAGCAGCCCGGGGTTGGTCTATGGCTACACCTTC
once	TRBV5-4	TRBJ1-3	TRBD1	CASSRTGPGNTIYF	TGTGCCAGCAGCAGGACAGGGCCTGGAAACACCATATATTTT
NA	TRBV11-2	TRBJ1-1	TRBD1	CASSFDRGLGEAFF	TGTGCCAGCAGCTTCGACAGGGGGCTTGGTGAAGCTTTCTTT
NA	TRBV4-2	TRBJ1-2	NA	CASSQDNNYGYTF	TGTGCCAGCAGCCAAGACAATAACTATGGCTACACCTTC
NA	TRBV19	TRBJ2-2	TRBD1	CASSGTGGETGELFF	TGTGCCAGTAGTGGGACAGGGGGCGAGACCGGGGAGCTGTTTTTT
NA	TRBV7-9	TRBJ2-5	TRBD2	CASSPGLAGGETQYF	TGTGCCAGCAGCCCCGGACTAGCGGGGGGGGAGACCCAGTACTTC
NA	TRBV2	TRBJ1-2	NA	CASSYGGAVGYTF	TGTGCCAGCAGTTATGGGGGGGCGGTTGGCTACACCTTC
NA	TRBV12-5	TRBJ2-7	NA	CASGLYTGHLTYEQYF	TGTGCTAGTGGTTTGTATACGGGACACCTGACCTACGAGCAGTACTTC
NA	TRBV6-2/TRBV6-3	TRBJ2-5	NA	CASSYRTYEETQYF	TGTGCCAGCAGTTATCGGACATACGAAGAGACCCAGTACTTC
NA	TRBV5-1	TRBJ1-4	NA	CASSRTTIAEKLFF	TGCGCCAGCAGCCGGACAACTATAGCAGAAAAACTGTTTTTT
few	TRBV6-5	TRBJ1-2	NA	CASSLGGLSGYTF	TGTGCCAGCAGTTTGGGGGGATTGAGTGGCTACACCTTC
once	TRBV5-4	TRBJ1-2	NA	CASSLKSGATGFSYGYTF	TGTGCCAGCAGCTTGAAATCGGGCGCCACAGGGTTCTCCTATGGCTACACCTTC
NA	TRBV2	TRBJ2-7	TRBD1	CASSRDRGAYEQYF	TGTGCCAGCAGCCGGGACAGGGGAGCCTACGAGCAGTACTTC
NA	TRBV7-9	TRBJ1-5	NA	CASSFAPAGTRGEPQHF	TGTGCCAGCAGCTTCGCCCCGGCGGGGACTAGGGGAGAGCCCCAGCATTTT
NA	TRBV10-3	TRBJ2-7	NA	CAISDRNYEQYF	TGTGCCATCAGTGACAGGAACTACGAGCAGTACTTC
NA	TRBV29-1	TRBJ1-4	TRBD1	CSVATGSNEKLFF	TGCAGCGTCGCGACAGGGTCTAATGAAAAACTGTTTTTT
NA	TRBV3-1/TRBV3-2	TRBJ1-1	TRBD1	CASSQDNRGRVEAFF	TGTGCCAGCAGCCAAGATAACAGGGGGAGGGTTGAAGCTTTCTTT
NA	TRBV24-1	TRBJ2-1	TRBD2	CATSDRLAGGRNEQFF	TGTGCCACCAGTGACCGACTAGCGGGAGGGAGAAATGAGCAGTTCTTC
NA	TRBV3-1/TRBV3-2	TRBJ2-5	TRBD2	CASSSQRGEETQYF	TGTGCCAGCAGCTCCCAGCGGGGCGAGGAGACCCAGTACTTC
NA	TRBV19	TRBJ2-3	NA	CASSIGQADTQYF	TGTGCCAGTAGTATAGGTCAGGCAGATACGCAGTATTTT
NA	TRBV6-2/TRBV6-3	TRBJ2-1	NA	CASSYRTSLNEQFF	TGTGCCAGCAGTTACCGAACTAGTCTAAATGAGCAGTTCTTC
NA	TRBV5-6	TRBJ2-2	NA	CASSYPWLTNTGELFF	TGTGCCAGCAGCTACCCTTGGCTGACGAACACCGGGGAGCTGTTTTTT
NA	TRBV6-5	TRBJ2-1	TRBD2	CASSPRNSGSLKFF	TGTGCCAGCAGTCCCCGGAATAGCGGGAGCCTTAAGTTCTTC
NA	TRBV2	TRBJ1-1	NA	CASSEGSTGRSFF	TGTGCCAGCAGTGAAGGGAGCACCGGGAGGTCATTCTTT
NA	TRBV29-1	TRBJ2-3	NA	CSVEDQDTQYF	TGCAGCGTTGAAGATCAGGATACGCAGTATTTT
NA	TRBV6-5	TRBJ2-1	NA	CASMERGRYNEQFF	TGTGCCAGCATGGAAAGGGGTAGATACAATGAGCAGTTCTTC
NA	TRBV7-8	TRBJ1-6	NA	CASSPQRRSSYNSPLHF	TGTGCCAGCAGCCCCCAGCGTAGGAGCTCCTATAATTCACCCCTCCACTTT